The 8 T cell receptor beta chains presented below share a single source sample, sequenced in a study of T cells in Graves' hyperthyroidism and ophthalmopathy. RNA transcripts served as the template for amplifying TCR beta CDR3 regions. TCR CDR3 underwent first-round RT-PCR with the HTBI primer set. MiXCR, applied by TCRdb to the multiplex PCR reads, yields one record per CDR3 protein. The table has 750,000 to 950,000 distinct CDR3 sequences, roughly 40% seen once. Sequencing was carried out using blood. The source is a young man with Graves' hyperthyroidism.

This clonotype was seen more than once but under ten times. V is TRBV12-3 or TRBV12-4 and J is TRBJ2-5; possibly TRBD1 for D (5 bases). This CDR3 is built from 14 residues. Trimming removed 7 bases at V and 5 bases at J, with 17 bases between. In DNA form, the CDR3 reads TGTGCCAGCAACCTAAATCAGGGTACCGAGACCCAGTACTTC. Encoded protein: CASNLNQGTETQYF.

The chain recombines TRBV14 with TRBJ2-2; 9 bases line up with TRBD1. The germline CDR1 and CDR2 sequences are SGHDN and FVKESK. The CDR3 covers 15 residues. Trimming removed 3 bases from V and 5 bases from J; junction bases left unmatched: 4. The CDR3 DNA is TGTGCCAGCAGCCACGGGACAGGGTGGACCGGGGAGCTGTTTTTT. This gives the protein CASSHGTGWTGELFF.

This clonotype appeared many times. The V and J genes are TRBV7-2 and TRBJ1-6; D might be TRBD1 (5 bases). The CDR3 extends over 13 amino acids. V was clipped by 1 base and J by 10 bases, with 8 bases between them. Germline V lookup: CDR1 SGHTA, CDR2 FQGNSA. The CDR3 DNA reads TGTGCCAGCAGCTTAGACGGGGACTCACCCCTCCACTTT. It is translated as CASSLDGDSPLHF.

V and J are TRBV12-3 or TRBV12-4 and TRBJ2-5; TRBD2 matches 10 bases. The CDR3 consists of 13 residues. The V segment lost 8 bases and the J segment 7 bases; nucleotides outside the gene matches: 7. CDR3 nucleotide sequence: TGTGCCAGCCGCTGGACTAGCGGTGGGACCCAGTACTTC. Its translation is CASRWTSGGTQYF.

This clonotype was seen ten or more times. The genes are TRBV29-1 and TRBJ1-1, with D unresolved. Germline V gene sequence: CDR1 SQVTM, CDR2 ANQGSEA. This CDR3 spans 12 amino acids. Trimming stripped 1 base from V and 0 bases from J, with 3 bases between. The CDR3 spells CSVEAMNTEAFF. The CDR3 coding sequence is TGCAGCGTTGAAGCGATGAACACTGAAGCTTTCTTT.

The rearrangement uses TRBV5-1 and TRBJ1-4; D remains ambiguous. Germline V gives CDR1 SGHRS, CDR2 YFSETQ. V lost 4 bases and J 0 bases, leaving 13 bases between the germline ends. The CDR3 spans 16 residues. CDR3 sequence: CASSVGPPATNEKLFF. For the CDR3, the DNA is TGCGCCAGCAGCGTCGGACCGCCTGCAACTAATGAAAAACTGTTTTTT.

This clonotype was recorded once. The chain is built from TRBV4-1 and TRBJ2-7; D ambiguous. The CDR3 totals 14 residues. Trimming removed 1 base at V and 1 base at J, with 8 bases between. Germline CDR1 is MGHRA and CDR2 is YSYEKL. The DNA for the CDR3 is TGCGCCAGCAGCCAAGGTGGGCAGTCCTACGAGCAGTACTTC. Its protein is CASSQGGQSYEQYF.

The V and J genes are TRBV9 and TRBJ2-7; 8 bases are a match to TRBD2. CDR3 length equals 15 residues. Looked up from germline, CDR1 is SGDLS and CDR2 is YYNGEE. Trimming removed 4 bases from V and 5 bases from J; junction bases left unmatched: 11. Here the CDR3 DNA reads TGTGCCAGCAGCTCCACCCCTAGCGGGTGGGACGAGCAGTACTTC. Its protein product is CASSSTPSGWDEQYF.